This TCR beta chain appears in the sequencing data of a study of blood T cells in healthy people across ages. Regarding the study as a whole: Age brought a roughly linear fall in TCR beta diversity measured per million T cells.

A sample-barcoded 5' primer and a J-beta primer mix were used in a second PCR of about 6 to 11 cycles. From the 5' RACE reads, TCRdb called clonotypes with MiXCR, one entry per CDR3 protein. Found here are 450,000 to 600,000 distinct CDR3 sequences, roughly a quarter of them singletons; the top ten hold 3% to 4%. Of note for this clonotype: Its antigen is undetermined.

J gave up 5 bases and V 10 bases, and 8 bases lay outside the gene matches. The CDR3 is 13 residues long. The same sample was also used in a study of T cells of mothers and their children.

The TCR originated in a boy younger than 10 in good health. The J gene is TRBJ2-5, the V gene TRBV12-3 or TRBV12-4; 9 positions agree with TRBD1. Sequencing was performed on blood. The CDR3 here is CANGQGSWETQYF. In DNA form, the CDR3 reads TGTGCCAACGGACAGGGGAGTTGGGAGACCCAGTACTTC.